The 25 T cell receptor beta chains given below trace back to one sample, sequenced in a study of T-cell reconstitution after alpha-beta-depleted transplantation in children. A TCRbeta library incorporating unique molecular identifiers was prepared. TCRdb processed the PCR reads anew with MiXCR; each CDR3 protein has one entry. This table holds some 640,000 distinct CDR3 sequences, approximately 15% found once. The specimen comprised PBMCs from the stem cell graft donor, sampled from the stem cell graft. The receptors shown here come from a human donor who donated a stem cell graft to a child with acute myeloid leukemia.

This clonotype has at least ten counts. The chain employs TRBV20-1 and TRBJ2-7; 11 bases align to TRBD1. The V and J ends lost 5 bases and 5 bases, in that order; junction bases with no gene match: 2. CDR1 DFQATT and CDR2 SNEGSKA come from the germline V gene (reference sequence). The CDR3 contains 12 residues. Here the CDR3 reads CSASDRGHEQYF. CDR3 DNA sequence: TGCAGTGCTTCGGACAGGGGGCACGAGCAGTACTTC.

In this sample, this clonotype turned up many times. The chain couples TRBV10-2 to TRBJ1-1; D ambiguous. Trimming pared 0 bases from V and 1 base from J, leaving 9 bases between. The CDR3 is 15 residues long. Germline CDR1 and CDR2: WSHSY and SAAADI. DNA of the CDR3: TGCGCCAGCAGTGAGTCGACTTGGAGGAACACTGAAGCTTTCTTT. This translates into CASSESTWRNTEAFF.

The CDR3 coding sequence is TGTGCCAGCAGTGAATTCGGGGGGCAATCCTACGAGCAGTACGTC. Amino acid sequence: CASSEFGGQSYEQYV. This chain links TRBV6-1 with TRBJ2-7, with D maybe TRBD2 (7 bases). The CDR3 consists of 15 residues. Germline CDR1 is MNHNS and CDR2 is SASEGT. V was clipped by 2 bases and J by 1 base, with 12 bases between them.

The sample holds a few counts of this clonotype. V usage is TRBV12-3 or TRBV12-4 and J usage is TRBJ2-2; no clear D gene. Trimming removed 6 bases at V and 5 bases at J, with 10 bases between. The CDR3 has 13 residues. In nucleotides, the CDR3 is TGTGCCAGCAGCCTTTACTGGACCGGGGAGCTGTTTTTT. This gives the protein CASSLYWTGELFF.

The table lists this clonotype with a few counts. The chain uses TRBV7-9 and TRBJ2-1; D possibly corresponds to TRBD2 (5 bases). The germline gives CDR1 SEHNR, CDR2 FQNEAQ (reference sequence). Trimming took off 6 bases at V and 14 bases at J, with 20 bases between the two ends. This CDR3 is 13 amino acids long. In DNA form, the CDR3 reads TGTGCCAGCAGTTTATTTTTGAGTAGCGATGAGTTCTTC. This translates into CASSLFLSSDEFF.

The sample holds many counts of this clonotype. The V and J genes are TRBV20-1 and TRBJ2-7; TRBD1 matches at 7 bases. The CDR3 has 13 amino acids. Germline-derived CDR1 and CDR2 are DFQATT and SNEGSKA (reference sequence). V was pared by 5 bases and J by 0 bases, with 4 bases of the junction left unmatched. The CDR3 spells CSASGTDSYEQYF. DNA for the CDR3: TGCAGTGCTTCAGGGACAGACTCCTACGAGCAGTACTTC.

This clonotype was recorded at least ten times. The chain links TRBV6-1 to TRBJ2-3; a weak D match, TRBD2 (6 bases). V shed 4 bases and J shed 1 base, with 12 bases lying between them. This CDR3 has 15 residues. Germline V gene sequence: CDR1 MNHNS, CDR2 SASEGT. CDR3 DNA sequence: TGTGCCAGCAGTGTGGAGGGGCATCGCACAGATACGCAGTATTTT. Translated, it gives CASSVEGHRTDTQYF.

This clonotype has ten or more counts. The chain carries TRBV20-1 and TRBJ1-2; D is unclear. The CDR3 consists of 16 residues. The V end lost 3 bases, the J end lost 12 bases, and 29 bases lay between the germline ends. The germline CDR1 and CDR2 sequences are DFQATT and SNEGSKA (reference sequence). In DNA, the CDR3 is TGCAGTGCTAGTGTCCAGGACGATTTCTCGGCGGGCGGCGACACCTTC. Its protein is CSASVQDDFSAGGDTF.

The V gene is TRBV7-6, the J gene TRBJ2-3; D is ambiguous. Per the germline V gene, CDR1 is SGHVS and CDR2 is FNYEAQ. V was clipped by 3 bases and J by 2 bases, with 9 bases between them. The CDR3 spans 14 residues. The CDR3 nucleotides read TGTGCCAGCAGCTTGGCAAGTCCCACAGATACGCAGTATTTT. This translates into CASSLASPTDTQYF.

This clonotype came up a few times. The rearrangement joins TRBV27 to TRBJ1-2, with a possible D match to TRBD1 (5 bases). V was trimmed by 6 bases and J by 0 bases, leaving 14 bases between them. Germline lookup yields CDR1 MNHEY and CDR2 SMNVEV (reference sequence). This CDR3 region has 15 residues. CDR3 DNA: TGTGCCAGCAGAGATGTAGACAGAGCTAACTATGGCTACACCTTC. This codes for CASRDVDRANYGYTF.

This clonotype was counted ten times or more. V gene TRBV10-3 combines with J gene TRBJ1-2; D is possibly TRBD1 (5 bases). CDR3 length: 16 amino acids. Germline loops: CDR1 ENHRY, CDR2 SYGVKD. The ends were cut back, 3 bases at V and 0 bases at J, with 14 bases in the middle. The CDR3 reads CAISDWGTGANYGYTF. The CDR3 region has the DNA TGTGCCATCAGTGACTGGGGGACTGGCGCTAACTATGGCTACACCTTC.

The chain links TRBV7-2 to TRBJ2-7, with TRBD2 matching 7 bases. V lost 5 bases and J lost 2; bases outside the gene matches: 6. Germline V gene lookup returns CDR1 SGHTA and CDR2 FQGNSA. The CDR3 extends over 14 amino acids. The CDR3 DNA follows: TGTGCCAGCAGCCCCGGACTAGGTGCCTACGAGCAGTACTTC. It translates to CASSPGLGAYEQYF.

Many counts were recorded for this clonotype. The chain employs TRBV20-1 and TRBJ2-1, with D perhaps TRBD1 (5 bases). The ends were cut back, 4 bases at V and 8 bases at J, with 21 bases in the middle. Germline CDR1 reads DFQATT; CDR2 reads SNEGSKA (reference sequence). This CDR3 region has 15 residues. The CDR3 DNA is TGCAGTGCTACAAGTGGACACCACCAAAGGGATGAGCAGTTCTTC. Translating gives CSATSGHHQRDEQFF.

This sequence joins TRBV7-9 and TRBJ1-1; unclear D gene. The CDR3 has 14 amino acids. With 5 bases removed from V and 0 bases from J, the gap between germline ends came to 10 bases. Germline V gives CDR1 SEHNR, CDR2 FQNEAQ (reference sequence). This CDR3 reads CASSIQNMNTEAFF. CDR3 in DNA: TGTGCCAGCAGCATACAAAACATGAACACTGAAGCTTTCTTT.

This clonotype was counted ten times or more. The chain employs TRBV5-1 and TRBJ2-3, with a weak D call TRBD1 (6 bases). Trimming took off 4 bases at V and 1 base at J, with 13 bases between the two ends. This CDR3 is 15 amino acids long. Germline assignment: CDR1 SGHRS and CDR2 YFSETQ. In DNA form, the CDR3 reads TGCGCCAGCAGCCCCCGGGACACCCGCACAGATACGCAGTATTTT. Its translation is CASSPRDTRTDTQYF.

This clonotype was observed at least ten times. J is TRBJ1-2 and V is TRBV5-8, with D possibly TRBD1 on 5 matching bases. Per the germline V gene, CDR1 is SGHTS and CDR2 is YDEGEE. The ends were cut back, 7 bases at V and 0 bases at J, with 13 bases in the middle. The CDR3 extends over 14 amino acids. This chain's CDR3 is CASESQGTNYGYTF. In nucleotides, the CDR3 is TGTGCCAGCGAAAGCCAGGGTACTAACTATGGCTACACCTTC.

The V gene is TRBV13, the J gene TRBJ2-3; 7 nucleotides line up with TRBD1. The germline V gene has CDR1 PRHDT and CDR2 FYEKMQ (reference sequence). Losses at the gene ends were 5 bases for V and 4 bases for J; bases not matched to a gene: 15. The CDR3 runs to 17 residues. DNA of the CDR3: TGTGCCAGCAGCGCGACAGGGTCCCAGAGTATTGCAGATACGCAGTATTTT. Amino acids: CASSATGSQSIADTQYF. The entire variable domain, with the rest obtained from reference TRBV13 and TRBJ2-3, is as follows: AAGVIQSPRHLIKEKRETATLKCYPIPRHDTVYWYQQGPGQDPQFLISFYEKMQSDKGSIPDRFSAQQFSDYHSELNMSSLELGDSALYFCASSATGSQSIADTQYFGPGTRLTVL.

This clonotype has a single count. The chain has TRBV7-9 and TRBJ1-4, with D perhaps matching TRBD1 (6 bases). Deletions cut 6 bases from V and 8 bases from J, with 16 bases between. Germline-derived CDR1 and CDR2 are SEHNR and FQNEAQ (reference sequence). This CDR3 has 14 amino acids. CDR3 protein: CASRGQGQREKLFF. The CDR3 DNA sequence: TGTGCCAGCAGAGGTCAGGGGCAGCGGGAAAAACTGTTTTTT.

This clonotype was found many times. The rearrangement joins TRBV20-1 to TRBJ2-5; the D gene could be TRBD1 or TRBD2 (5 bases each). Germline loops: CDR1 DFQATT, CDR2 SNEGSKA (reference sequence). Trimming stripped 6 bases from V and 5 bases from J, with 19 bases between. This CDR3 spans 14 amino acids. The CDR3 here is CSADTGPSAETQYF. CDR3 DNA: TGCAGTGCGGATACGGGACCCTCGGCCGAGACCCAGTACTTC.

This clonotype has just a few counts. This chain connects TRBV7-2 to TRBJ1-1, with 7 bases matching TRBD1. With V trimmed by 5 bases and J by 1 base, 4 bases remained unmatched. Germline V gene data show CDR1 as SGHTA and CDR2 as FQGNSA. This CDR3 comprises 14 residues. The CDR3 here is CASSQGGPNTEAFF. CDR3 nucleotides: TGTGCCAGCAGCCAGGGGGGCCCGAACACTGAAGCTTTCTTT.

This clonotype was seen more than once but under ten times. J is TRBJ1-3 and V is TRBV7-2, with D possibly matching TRBD1 (5 bases). The V and J ends lost 7 bases and 9 bases respectively, with 16 bases between them. Germline V lookup: CDR1 SGHTA, CDR2 FQGNSA. The CDR3 runs to 13 residues. DNA for the CDR3: TGTGCCAGCACCCTTGGGGGATGGAGCACCATATATTTT. It is translated as CASTLGGWSTIYF.

The chain has TRBV25-1 and TRBJ1-2, with D maybe TRBD1 (5 bases). The CDR3 totals 13 residues. Germline V gives CDR1 MGHDK, CDR2 SYGVNS. V dropped 8 bases and J dropped 7 bases, with 17 bases sitting between them. The CDR3 bases are TGTGCCAGCTCTCTTCGACGGGGCTCTGGCTACACCTTC. It yields the protein CASSLRRGSGYTF.

At least ten counts were recorded for this clonotype. The chain links TRBV6-1 to TRBJ1-1; TRBD1 is a possible D gene (5 bases). The CDR3 extends over 13 amino acids. V lost 6 bases to trimming and J lost 6 bases, with 14 bases between them. Germline V gene lookup returns CDR1 MNHNS and CDR2 SASEGT. The CDR3 loop reads CASRVRGAAEAFF. Written as DNA, the CDR3 is TGTGCCAGCAGGGTGAGGGGCGCGGCTGAAGCTTTCTTT.

This clonotype was counted between two and nine times. This chain joins TRBV7-2 and TRBJ2-3, with D unresolved. The CDR3 has 16 amino acids. V was trimmed by 1 base and J by 2 bases, leaving 13 bases between them. In germline, CDR1 is SGHTA, CDR2 FQGNSA. The CDR3 loop is CASSLGVGTNTDTQYF. Written as DNA, the CDR3 is TGTGCCAGCAGCTTAGGAGTGGGAACCAACACAGATACGCAGTATTTT.

V gene TRBV4-1 combines with J gene TRBJ2-7; no clear D. There are 15 residues in the CDR3. Trimming shortened V by 0 bases and J by 1 base, and 10 bases separated the two germline ends. The germline V gene has CDR1 MGHRA and CDR2 YSYEKL. In DNA form, the CDR3 reads TGCGCCAGCAGCCAAGATTTAGGGCTATCCTACGAGCAGTACGTC. It encodes CASSQDLGLSYEQYV.